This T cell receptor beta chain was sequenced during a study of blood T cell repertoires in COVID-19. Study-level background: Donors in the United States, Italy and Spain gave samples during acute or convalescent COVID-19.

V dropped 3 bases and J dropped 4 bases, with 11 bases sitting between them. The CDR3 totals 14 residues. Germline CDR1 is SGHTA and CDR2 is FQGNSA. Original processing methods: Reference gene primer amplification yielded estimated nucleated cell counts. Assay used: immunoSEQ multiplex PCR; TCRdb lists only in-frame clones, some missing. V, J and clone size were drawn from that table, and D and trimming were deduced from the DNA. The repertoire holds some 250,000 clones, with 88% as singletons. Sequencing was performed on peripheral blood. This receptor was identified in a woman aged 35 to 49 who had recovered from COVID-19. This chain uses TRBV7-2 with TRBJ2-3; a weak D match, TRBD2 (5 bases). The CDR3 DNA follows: TGTGCCAGCAGCTTGAGACTACGGGCAGATACGCAGTATTTT. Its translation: CASSLRLRADTQYF. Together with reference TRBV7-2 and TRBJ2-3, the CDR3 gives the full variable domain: GAGVSQSPSNKVTEKGKDVELRCDPISGHTALYWYRQSLGQGLEFLIYFQGNSAPDKSGLPSDRFSAERTGGSVSTLTIQRTQQEDSAVYLCASSLRLRADTQYFGPGTRLTVL.